Following are 21 T cell receptor beta chains from one sample sequenced in a study of cytomegalovirus exposure and HLA in healthy donors. The PCR was carried out with 60 Vbeta primers and 13 Jbeta primers. Using immunoSEQ multiplex PCR, the repertoire was profiled, and TCRdb retains in-frame clones only, with some absent. Found here are 76,000 or so clones, 78% of them singletons; the top ten hold around 9.3%. Specimen: PBMCs. These receptors were taken from a woman aged 40 to 49 in good health and CMV-seropositive.

The chain carries TRBV7-2 and TRBJ2-1; a weak D match, TRBD2 (5 bases). This CDR3 contains 15 residues. Germline lookup yields CDR1 SGHTA and CDR2 FQGNSA. V lost 1 base to trimming and J lost 2 bases, with 9 bases between them. Here the CDR3 reads CASSLGRTAYNEQFF. The DNA of the CDR3 is TGTGCCAGCAGCTTAGGTCGGACTGCCTACAATGAGCAGTTCTTC.

This clone appeared a few times. The chain couples TRBV9 to TRBJ2-1; 10 bases agree with TRBD2. Trimming at V came to 0 bases and at J to 9 bases, leaving 9 bases not matched to a gene. CDR1 and CDR2 from the germline V gene are SGDLS and YYNGEE. This CDR3 is built from 16 residues. CDR3 region: CASSVVASGGALEQFF. Here the CDR3 DNA reads TGTGCCAGCAGCGTAGTAGCAAGCGGGGGGGCCCTTGAGCAGTTCTTC.

This clone appeared a single time. The chain couples TRBV27 to TRBJ1-1; 7 nucleotides match TRBD1. With 5 bases clipped from V and 12 bases from J, the junction kept 9 bases outside the gene matches. The CDR3 consists of 12 residues. CDR1 and CDR2 from the germline V gene are MNHEY and SMNVEV (reference sequence). CDR3 sequence reads: CASSPRTGETFF. Written as DNA, the CDR3 is TGTGCCAGCAGTCCAAGGACAGGAGAAACTTTCTTT.

The V gene is TRBV9, the J gene TRBJ1-3; D is undetermined. Germline CDR1 reads SGDLS; CDR2 reads YYNGEE. The CDR3 is made up of 13 amino acids. The V end was cut by 0 bases, the J end by 4 bases, with 5 bases between. CDR3 in DNA: TGTGCCAGCAGCGTAGTCGGGGGAAACACCATATATTTT. Translating it yields CASSVVGGNTIYF.

V and J are TRBV10-2 and TRBJ2-7; D is uncertain. Trimming took 3 bases from V and 2 from J, leaving 8 bases between them. Germline-derived CDR1 and CDR2 are WSHSY and SAAADI. The CDR3 has 13 residues. CDR3 amino acids: CASSDPFAYEQYF. The CDR3 region has the DNA TGCGCCAGCAGTGACCCCTTTGCCTACGAGCAGTACTTC.

The CDR3 here is CASSTDRDQPQHF. In DNA, the CDR3 is TGTGCCAGCAGCACCGACAGGGATCAGCCCCAGCATTTT. The rearrangement joins TRBV7-2 to TRBJ1-5; 7 nucleotides line up with TRBD1. Germline assignment: CDR1 SGHTA and CDR2 FQGNSA. The CDR3 runs 13 residues. Trimming cost V 5 bases and J 5 bases; bases outside gene matches: 3.

This clone was found many times. The chain links TRBV6-5 to TRBJ1-1; D is unresolved. CDR3 length equals 16 residues. Germline V lookup: CDR1 MNHEY, CDR2 SVGAGI. Trimming pared 0 bases from V and 0 bases from J, leaving 11 bases between. For the CDR3, the DNA is TGTGCCAGCAGTTACTCCCGGGGTCCCCTGAACACTGAAGCTTTCTTT. It codes for CASSYSRGPLNTEAFF.

The chain recombines TRBV4-3 with TRBJ2-2; 7 bases are a match to TRBD2. With 0 bases clipped from V and 1 base from J, the junction kept 5 bases outside the gene matches. Germline V gene lookup returns CDR1 LGHNA and CDR2 YSLEER. The CDR3 length is 17 residues. DNA of the CDR3: TGCGCCAGCAGCCAAGACCGGGGCGGGGGGAACACCGGGGAGCTGTTTTTT. Protein: CASSQDRGGGNTGELFF.

This clone was observed a handful of times. In DNA, the CDR3 is TGTGCCAGTAGTATTACACAGGGGGCTCTTGCTTTCTTT. It yields the protein CASSITQGALAFF. The chain recombines TRBV19 with TRBJ1-1; 9 bases fit TRBD1. Looked up from germline, CDR1 is LNHDA and CDR2 is SQIVND (reference sequence). The CDR3 length is 13 residues. V gave up 3 bases and J gave up 11 bases; unmatched junction bases: 7.

This clone was detected once. This rearrangement joins TRBV10-3 to TRBJ2-7; D might be TRBD2 (5 bases). The CDR3 has 13 residues. Germline CDR1 reads ENHRY; CDR2 reads SYGVKD. The V end was cut by 10 bases, the J end by 4 bases, with 17 bases between. The CDR3 DNA reads TGTGCCACGACCCCCCAGGAGGCGTACGAGCAGTACTTC. Its translation is CATTPQEAYEQYF.

CDR3 region: CASSQETGGTNEKLFF. The CDR3 DNA reads as TGTGCCAGCAGCCAAGAAACGGGGGGAACTAATGAAAAACTGTTTTTT. This chain uses TRBV4-2 with TRBJ1-4, with D possibly matching TRBD1 (5 bases). V lost 0 bases, J lost 1 base, and 9 bases lay in between. The CDR3 covers 16 residues. CDR1 is LGHNA, CDR2 YNFKEQ, per germline.

CDR3 in DNA: TGTGCCACCAGCAGATTAGCGGGGGGAGGGTCGGATACGCAGTATTTT. This codes for CATSRLAGGGSDTQYF. J is TRBJ2-3 and V is TRBV15; 10 nucleotides agree with TRBD2. This CDR3 is built from 16 residues. With V trimmed by 2 bases and J by 6 bases, 8 bases remained unmatched. CDR1 and CDR2 (germline): LNHNV, YYDKDF (reference sequence).

The chain combines TRBV10-3 with TRBJ2-5; TRBD2 matches at 10 bases. The tail of the sequence fits TRBJ2-7 better, so the J call may be wrong. Germline CDR1 is ENHRY and CDR2 is SYGVKD. This CDR3 contains 15 residues. The CDR3 bases are TGTGCCATCAGTGAATCTAGCGGGGGAAACTACGAGCAGTACTTC. Translated, it gives CAISESSGGNYEQYF.

The genes are TRBV28 and TRBJ1-6; no definite D call. The CDR3 covers 13 residues. Trimming shortened V by 0 bases and J by 9 bases, and 6 bases separated the two germline ends. Germline loops: CDR1 MDHEN, CDR2 SYDVKM. The CDR3: CASSLWATSPLHF. DNA of the CDR3: TGTGCCAGCAGTTTATGGGCAACTTCACCCCTCCACTTT.

The chain has TRBV5-1 and TRBJ2-7; D is undetermined. The germline CDR1 and CDR2 sequences are SGHRS and YFSETQ. V was trimmed by 1 base and J by 0 bases, leaving 8 bases between them. The CDR3 length is 14 residues. CDR3 nucleotide sequence: TGCGCCAGCAGCTTGTCGACTGCCTCCTACGAGCAGTACTTC. Translating gives CASSLSTASYEQYF. The full variable domain, in which reference TRBV5-1 and TRBJ2-7 provide the parts outside the CDR3, is KAGVTQTPRYLIKTRGQQVTLSCSPISGHRSVSWYQQTPGQGLQFLFEYFSETQRNKGNFPGRFSGRQFSNSRSEMNVSTLELGDSALYLCASSLSTASYEQYFGPGTRLTVT.

The gene calls are TRBV28 and TRBJ2-1; D not certain. Germline V gives CDR1 MDHEN, CDR2 SYDVKM. V was shortened by 6 bases and J by 5 bases, with 8 bases between the two germline ends. CDR3 length: 12 amino acids. The CDR3 is CASRRRDNEQFF. The CDR3 DNA reads TGTGCCAGCAGGCGTCGGGACAATGAGCAGTTCTTC.

The chain recombines TRBV5-4 with TRBJ1-1; TRBD1 matches 7 bases. The CDR3 runs 15 residues. CDR1 and CDR2 from the germline V gene are SGHNT and YYREEE (reference sequence). The J segment lost 5 bases and the V segment lost 4 bases, leaving 11 bases of the junction unmatched. The CDR3 spells CASSGGGTQGTEAFF. CDR3 nucleotides: TGTGCCAGCAGCGGAGGGGGCACCCAGGGGACTGAAGCTTTCTTT.

The chain uses TRBV30 and TRBJ1-4; 7 bases line up with TRBD1. The CDR3 loop spans 13 amino acids. The germline gives CDR1 GTSNPN, CDR2 SVGIG (reference sequence). V gave up 0 bases and J gave up 8 bases; unmatched junction bases: 3. The DNA of the CDR3 is TGTGCCTGGAGTGTAACAGGGGACGAAAAACTGTTTTTT. Translating it yields CAWSVTGDEKLFF.

The chain employs TRBV2 and TRBJ1-1; D uncertain. V was shortened by 7 bases and J by 5 bases, with 14 bases between the two germline ends. CDR1 is SNHLY, CDR2 FYNNEI, per germline. The CDR3 spans 13 residues. The CDR3 loop reads CASTRGGRTEAFF. The CDR3, as DNA: TGTGCCAGCACCCGGGGAGGTAGGACTGAAGCTTTCTTT.

A remark on this clone: The sample holds other DNA sequences that translate to the same CDR3. The rearrangement joins TRBV5-1 to TRBJ1-3; D gene uncertain. Trimming took off 4 bases at V and 0 bases at J, with 8 bases between the two ends. The CDR3 spans 14 residues. CDR1 and CDR2 (germline): SGHRS, YFSETQ. CDR3 sequence (DNA): TGCGCCAGCAGCCCCGGAGGCTCTGGAAACACCATATATTTT. This sequence encodes CASSPGGSGNTIYF.

The rearrangement links TRBV2 to TRBJ2-3, with TRBD2 matching over 8 bases. CDR1 SNHLY and CDR2 FYNNEI come from the germline V gene. The trim removed 10 bases at V and 3 bases at J, leaving 6 bases unmatched. The CDR3 length is 13 residues. The CDR3 DNA reads as TGTGCCACCTCGGGGGGGCAGACAGATACGCAGTATTTT. Its protein is CATSGGQTDTQYF.